Below, 3 T cell receptor beta chains from the same sample are listed, as sequenced in a study of blood T cell repertoires in COVID-19. Sequencing was performed with immunoSEQ multiplex PCR; in TCRdb, only in-frame clones are kept and a portion is missing. The table includes a few hundred thousand clones, around 90% detected once. Sequencing was carried out using peripheral blood. The receptors come from a woman in her twenties or thirties with COVID-19, enrolled during active disease.

The chain is built from TRBV5-1 and TRBJ2-7, with 7 bases matching TRBD1. V was pared by 7 bases and J by 2 bases, with 9 bases of the junction left unmatched. CDR1 is SGHRS, CDR2 YFSETQ, per germline. This CDR3 has 14 residues. In DNA form, the CDR3 reads TGCGCCAGCGGGACAGACTACTTGCCCTACGAGCAGTACTTC. Translated: CASGTDYLPYEQYF.

This clone was found a few times. The chain joins TRBV7-9 to TRBJ1-2; 9 bases match TRBD1. Germline assignment: CDR1 SEHNR and CDR2 FQNEAQ (reference sequence). V lost 4 bases, J lost 4 bases, and 7 bases stayed unmatched. CDR3 length: 15 residues. DNA for the CDR3: TGTGCCAGCAGCTCTGGGGACAGGGAAGGCTATGGCTACACCTTC. It encodes CASSSGDREGYGYTF. Using reference TRBV7-9 and TRBJ1-2 for the parts outside the CDR3, the full variable domain is DTGVSQNPRHKITKRGQNVTFRCDPISEHNRLYWYRQTLGQGPEFLTYFQNEAQLEKSRLLSDRFSAERPKGSFSTLEIQRTEQGDSAMYLCASSSGDREGYGYTFGSGTRLTVV.

V and J are TRBV14 and TRBJ2-7; 8 bases are shared with TRBD1. Germline loops: CDR1 SGHDN, CDR2 FVKESK. Losses at the gene ends were 0 bases for V and 6 bases for J; bases not matched to a gene: 10. The CDR3 totals 16 residues. The CDR3 here is CASSQDPPGQAVEQYF. DNA of the CDR3: TGTGCCAGCAGCCAAGACCCCCCGGGACAGGCCGTCGAGCAGTACTTC.